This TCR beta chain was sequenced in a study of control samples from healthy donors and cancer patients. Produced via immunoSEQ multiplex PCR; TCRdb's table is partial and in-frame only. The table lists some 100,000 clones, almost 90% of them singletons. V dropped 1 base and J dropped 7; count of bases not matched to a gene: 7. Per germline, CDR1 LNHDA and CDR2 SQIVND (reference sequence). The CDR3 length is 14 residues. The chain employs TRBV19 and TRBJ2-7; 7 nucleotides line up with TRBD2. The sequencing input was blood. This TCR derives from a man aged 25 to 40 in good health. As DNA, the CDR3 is TGTGCCAGTAGTATAGGTGCTGGGACTATTGAGCAGTACTTC. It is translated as CASSIGAGTIEQYF.